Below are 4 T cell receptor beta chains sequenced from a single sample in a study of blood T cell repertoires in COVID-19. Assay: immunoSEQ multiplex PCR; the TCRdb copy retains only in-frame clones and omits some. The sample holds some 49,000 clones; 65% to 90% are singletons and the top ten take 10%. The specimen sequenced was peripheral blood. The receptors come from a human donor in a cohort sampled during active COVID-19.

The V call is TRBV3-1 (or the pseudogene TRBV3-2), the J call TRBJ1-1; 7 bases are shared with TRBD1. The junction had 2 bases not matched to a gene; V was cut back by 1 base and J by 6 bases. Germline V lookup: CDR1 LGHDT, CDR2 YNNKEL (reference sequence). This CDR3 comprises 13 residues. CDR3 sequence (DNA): TGTGCCAGCAGCCAAGGACAGGGAGCTGAAGCTTTCTTT. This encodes CASSQGQGAEAFF.

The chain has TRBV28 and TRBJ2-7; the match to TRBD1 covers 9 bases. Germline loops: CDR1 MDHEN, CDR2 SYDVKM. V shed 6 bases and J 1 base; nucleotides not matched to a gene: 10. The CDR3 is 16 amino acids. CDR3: CASRTRDRVVSYEQYF. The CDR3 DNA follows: TGTGCCAGCAGAACTCGGGACAGGGTCGTGTCCTACGAGCAGTACTTC.

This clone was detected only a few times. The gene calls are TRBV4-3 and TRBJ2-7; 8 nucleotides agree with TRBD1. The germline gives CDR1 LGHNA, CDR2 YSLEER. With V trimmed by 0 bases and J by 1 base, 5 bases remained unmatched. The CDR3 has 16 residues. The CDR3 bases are TGCGCCAGCAGCCAAGACTTGGACAGGGCATCCTACGAGCAGTACTTC. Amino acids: CASSQDLDRASYEQYF.

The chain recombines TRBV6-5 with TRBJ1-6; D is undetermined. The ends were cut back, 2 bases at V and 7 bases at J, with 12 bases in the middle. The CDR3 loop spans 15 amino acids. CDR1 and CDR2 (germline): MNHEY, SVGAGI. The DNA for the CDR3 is TGTGCCAGCAGTTACCAGGTCGTTCTGAATTCACCCCTCCACTTT. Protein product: CASSYQVVLNSPLHF.